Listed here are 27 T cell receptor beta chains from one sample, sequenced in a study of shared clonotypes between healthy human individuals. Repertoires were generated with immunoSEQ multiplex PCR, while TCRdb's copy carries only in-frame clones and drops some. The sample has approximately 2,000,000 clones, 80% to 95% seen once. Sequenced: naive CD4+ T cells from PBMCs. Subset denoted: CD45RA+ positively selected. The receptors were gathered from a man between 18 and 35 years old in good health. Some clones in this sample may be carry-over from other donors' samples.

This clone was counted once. CDR3 protein: CAIGAKGTYTEAFF. Here the CDR3 DNA reads TGTGCCATCGGCGCGAAGGGAACTTACACTGAAGCTTTCTTT. The rearrangement joins TRBV10-3 to TRBJ1-1; D ambiguous. The CDR3 covers 14 residues. V was shortened by 8 bases and J by 3 bases, with 16 bases between the two germline ends. Germline CDR1 ENHRY, CDR2 SYGVKD.

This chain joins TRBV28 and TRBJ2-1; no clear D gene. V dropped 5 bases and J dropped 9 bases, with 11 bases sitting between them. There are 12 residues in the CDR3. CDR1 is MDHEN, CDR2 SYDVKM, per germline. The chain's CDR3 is CASSESRREQFF. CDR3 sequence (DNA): TGTGCCAGCAGTGAATCCCGTCGTGAGCAGTTCTTC.

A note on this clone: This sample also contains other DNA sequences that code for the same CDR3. This CDR3 reads CASSLPGLAGVEQFF. The CDR3 DNA reads TGTGCCAGCAGTTTACCGGGACTAGCGGGAGTTGAGCAGTTCTTC. This chain links TRBV28 with TRBJ2-1; 14 bases map to TRBD2. The V and J ends lost 2 bases and 9 bases, in that order; junction bases with no gene match: 3. Germline V gene lookup returns CDR1 MDHEN and CDR2 SYDVKM. The CDR3 runs to 15 residues.

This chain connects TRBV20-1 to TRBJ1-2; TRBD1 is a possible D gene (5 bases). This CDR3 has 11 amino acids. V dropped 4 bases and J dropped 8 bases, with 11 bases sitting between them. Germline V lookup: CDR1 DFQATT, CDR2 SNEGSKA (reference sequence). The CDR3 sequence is CSAMRGNGYTF. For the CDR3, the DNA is TGCAGTGCTATGCGGGGGAACGGCTACACCTTC.

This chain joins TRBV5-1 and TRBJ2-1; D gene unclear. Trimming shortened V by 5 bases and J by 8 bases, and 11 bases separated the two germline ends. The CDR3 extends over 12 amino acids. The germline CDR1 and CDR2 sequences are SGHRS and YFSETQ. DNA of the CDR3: TGCGCCAGCAGACGGGCTGATGATGAGCAGTTCTTC. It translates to CASRRADDEQFF.

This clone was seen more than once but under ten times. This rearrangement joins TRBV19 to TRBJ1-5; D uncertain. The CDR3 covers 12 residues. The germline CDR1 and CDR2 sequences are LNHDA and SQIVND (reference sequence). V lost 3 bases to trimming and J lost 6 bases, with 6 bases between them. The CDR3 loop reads CASSIRSQPQHF. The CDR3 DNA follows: TGTGCCAGTAGTATCAGGAGTCAGCCCCAGCATTTT.

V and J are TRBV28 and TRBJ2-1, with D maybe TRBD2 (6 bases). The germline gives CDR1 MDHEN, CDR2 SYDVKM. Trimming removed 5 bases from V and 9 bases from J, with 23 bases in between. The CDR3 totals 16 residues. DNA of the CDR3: TGTGCCAGCAGTCCCCCCCACAGGTTAAAGGAGGGTGAGCAGTTCTTC. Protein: CASSPPHRLKEGEQFF.

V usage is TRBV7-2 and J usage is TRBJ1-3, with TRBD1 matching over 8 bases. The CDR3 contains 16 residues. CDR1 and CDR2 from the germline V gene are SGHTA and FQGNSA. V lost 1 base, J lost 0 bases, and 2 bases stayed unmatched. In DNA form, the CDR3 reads TGTGCCAGCAGCTTAGGGGGACAGGACTCTGGAAACACCATATATTTT. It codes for CASSLGGQDSGNTIYF.

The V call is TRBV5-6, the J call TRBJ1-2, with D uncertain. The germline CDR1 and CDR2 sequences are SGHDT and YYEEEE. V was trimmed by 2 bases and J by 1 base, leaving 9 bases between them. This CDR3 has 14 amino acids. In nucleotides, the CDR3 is TGTGCCAGCAGCTTAGGACGGAATAACTATGGCTACACCTTC. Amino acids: CASSLGRNNYGYTF.

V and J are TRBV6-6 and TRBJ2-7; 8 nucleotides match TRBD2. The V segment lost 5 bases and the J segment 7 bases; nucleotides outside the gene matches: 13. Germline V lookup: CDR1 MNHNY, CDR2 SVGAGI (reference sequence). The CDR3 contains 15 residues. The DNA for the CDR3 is TGTGCCAGCAGTCAAATACCAGCGGGAGAGGGTGAGCAGTACTTC. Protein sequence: CASSQIPAGEGEQYF.

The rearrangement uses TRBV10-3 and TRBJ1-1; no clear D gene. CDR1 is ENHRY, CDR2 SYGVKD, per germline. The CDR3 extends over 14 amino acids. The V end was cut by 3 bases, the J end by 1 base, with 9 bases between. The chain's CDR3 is CAISDHQANTEAFF. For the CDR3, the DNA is TGTGCCATCAGTGACCACCAGGCGAACACTGAAGCTTTCTTT.

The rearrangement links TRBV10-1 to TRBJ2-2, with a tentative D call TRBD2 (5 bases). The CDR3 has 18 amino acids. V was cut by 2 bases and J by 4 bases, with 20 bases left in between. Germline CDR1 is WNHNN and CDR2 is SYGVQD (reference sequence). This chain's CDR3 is CASSEGSRRRPFTGELFF. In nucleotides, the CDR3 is TGCGCCAGCAGTGAGGGTTCCCGCAGGAGGCCGTTCACCGGGGAGCTGTTTTTT.

The chain's CDR3 is CASSQGGRGRNEQFF. CDR3 sequence (DNA): TGTGCCAGCAGCCAAGGCGGGAGAGGGAGAAATGAGCAGTTCTTC. The chain joins TRBV14 to TRBJ2-1, with 7 bases matching TRBD2. The V segment lost 1 base and the J segment 7 bases; nucleotides outside the gene matches: 7. The germline gives CDR1 SGHDN, CDR2 FVKESK. The CDR3 consists of 15 residues. The full variable domain, with the rest looked up from reference TRBV14 and TRBJ2-1, is EAGVTQFPSHSVIEKGQTVTLRCDPISGHDNLYWYRRVMGKEIKFLLHFVKESKQDESGMPNNRFLAERTGGTYSTLKVQPAELEDSGVYFCASSQGGRGRNEQFFGPGTRLTVL.

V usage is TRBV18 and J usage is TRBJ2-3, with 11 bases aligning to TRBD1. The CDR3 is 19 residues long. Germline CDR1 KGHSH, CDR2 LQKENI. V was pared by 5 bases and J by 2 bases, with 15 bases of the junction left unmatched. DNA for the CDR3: TGTGCCAGCTCAAGTACCGGGACAGGGGGTCTCGCTTACACAGATACGCAGTATTTT. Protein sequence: CASSSTGTGGLAYTDTQYF.

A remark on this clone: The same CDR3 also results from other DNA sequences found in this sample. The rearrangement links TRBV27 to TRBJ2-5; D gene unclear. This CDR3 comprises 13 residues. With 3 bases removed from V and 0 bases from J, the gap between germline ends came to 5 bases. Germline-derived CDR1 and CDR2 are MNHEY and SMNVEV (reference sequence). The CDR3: CASSLLYQETQYF. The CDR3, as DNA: TGTGCCAGCAGTTTGCTTTACCAAGAGACCCAGTACTTC.

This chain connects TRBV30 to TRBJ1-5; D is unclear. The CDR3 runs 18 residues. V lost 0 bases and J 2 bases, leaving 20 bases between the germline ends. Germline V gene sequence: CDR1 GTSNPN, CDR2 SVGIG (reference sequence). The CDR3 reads CAWSVGNRIRSGNQPQHF. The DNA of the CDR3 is TGTGCCTGGAGTGTAGGTAACCGCATCAGGTCGGGCAATCAGCCCCAGCATTTT.

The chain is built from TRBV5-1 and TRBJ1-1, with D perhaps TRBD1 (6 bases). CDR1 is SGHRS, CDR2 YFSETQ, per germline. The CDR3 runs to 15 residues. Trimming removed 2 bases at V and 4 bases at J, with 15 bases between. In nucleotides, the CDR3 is TGCGCCAGCAGCTTCCTGGCAGGGGAAAGCACTGAAGCTTTCTTT. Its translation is CASSFLAGESTEAFF.

The CDR3 DNA reads TGTGCCAGCAGTGGGGGAACAGGGCAAAACATTCAGTACTTC. Translation: CASSGGTGQNIQYF. This chain connects TRBV28 to TRBJ2-4; maybe TRBD1 (6 bases). Between the trimmed V and J ends, which lost 5 bases and 5 bases, there was a span of 13 bases. CDR1 and CDR2 from the germline V gene are MDHEN and SYDVKM. The CDR3 spans 14 residues.

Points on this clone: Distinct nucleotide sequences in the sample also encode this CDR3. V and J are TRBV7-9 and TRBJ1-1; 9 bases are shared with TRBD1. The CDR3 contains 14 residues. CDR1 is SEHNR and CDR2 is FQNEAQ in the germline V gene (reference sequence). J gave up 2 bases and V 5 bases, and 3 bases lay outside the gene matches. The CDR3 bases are TGTGCCAGCAGCCTCACAGGGGGCAACACTGAAGCTTTCTTT. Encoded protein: CASSLTGGNTEAFF. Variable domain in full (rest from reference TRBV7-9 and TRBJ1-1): DTGVSQNPRHKITKRGQNVTFRCDPISEHNRLYWYRQTLGQGPEFLTYFQNEAQLEKSRLLSDRFSAERPKGSFSTLEIQRTEQGDSAMYLCASSLTGGNTEAFFGQGTRLTVV.

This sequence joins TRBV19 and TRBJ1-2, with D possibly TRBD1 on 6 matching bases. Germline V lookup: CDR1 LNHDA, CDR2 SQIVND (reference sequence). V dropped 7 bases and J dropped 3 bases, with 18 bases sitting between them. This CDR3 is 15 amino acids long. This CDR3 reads CASTAPDSVHYGYTF. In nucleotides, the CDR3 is TGTGCCAGTACTGCCCCGGACAGCGTCCACTATGGCTACACCTTC. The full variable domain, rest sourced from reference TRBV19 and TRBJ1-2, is DGGITQSPKYLFRKEGQNVTLSCEQNLNHDAMYWYRQDPGQGLRLIYYSQIVNDFQKGDIAEGYSVSREKKESFPLTVTSAQKNPTAFYLCASTAPDSVHYGYTFGSGTRLTVV.

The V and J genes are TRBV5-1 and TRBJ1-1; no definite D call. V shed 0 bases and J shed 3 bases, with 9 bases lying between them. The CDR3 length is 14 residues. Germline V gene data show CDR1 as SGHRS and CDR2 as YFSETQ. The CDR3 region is CASSLGRSYTEAFF. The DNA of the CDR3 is TGCGCCAGCAGCTTGGGCAGGTCCTACACTGAAGCTTTCTTT. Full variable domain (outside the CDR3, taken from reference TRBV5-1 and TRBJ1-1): KAGVTQTPRYLIKTRGQQVTLSCSPISGHRSVSWYQQTPGQGLQFLFEYFSETQRNKGNFPGRFSGRQFSNSRSEMNVSTLELGDSALYLCASSLGRSYTEAFFGQGTRLTVV.

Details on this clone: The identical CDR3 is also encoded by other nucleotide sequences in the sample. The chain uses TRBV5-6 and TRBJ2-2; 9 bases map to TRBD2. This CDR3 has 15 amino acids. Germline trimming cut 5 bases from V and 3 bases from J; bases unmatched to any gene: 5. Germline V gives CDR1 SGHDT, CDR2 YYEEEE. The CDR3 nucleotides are TGTGCCAGCAGTCGCTTAGCGGGAGACACCGGGGAGCTGTTTTTT. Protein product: CASSRLAGDTGELFF.

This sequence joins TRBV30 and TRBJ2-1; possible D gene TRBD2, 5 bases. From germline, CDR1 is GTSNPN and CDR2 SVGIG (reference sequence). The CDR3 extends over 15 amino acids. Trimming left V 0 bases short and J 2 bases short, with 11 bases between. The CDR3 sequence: CAWSVGLAPYNEQFF. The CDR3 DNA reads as TGTGCCTGGAGTGTAGGGCTAGCCCCCTACAATGAGCAGTTCTTC.

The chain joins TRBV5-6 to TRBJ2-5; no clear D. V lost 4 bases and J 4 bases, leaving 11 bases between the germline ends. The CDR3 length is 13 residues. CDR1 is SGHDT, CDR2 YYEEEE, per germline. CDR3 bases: TGTGCCAGCAGCCCCGTGTCCGGAGAGACCCAGTACTTC. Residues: CASSPVSGETQYF.

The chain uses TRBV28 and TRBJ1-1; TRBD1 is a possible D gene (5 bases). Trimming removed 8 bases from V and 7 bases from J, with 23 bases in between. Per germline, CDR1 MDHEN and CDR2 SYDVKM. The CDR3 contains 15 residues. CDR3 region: CASVLRPPSGDEAFF. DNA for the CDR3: TGTGCCAGCGTCTTAAGGCCTCCCTCGGGGGATGAAGCTTTCTTT.

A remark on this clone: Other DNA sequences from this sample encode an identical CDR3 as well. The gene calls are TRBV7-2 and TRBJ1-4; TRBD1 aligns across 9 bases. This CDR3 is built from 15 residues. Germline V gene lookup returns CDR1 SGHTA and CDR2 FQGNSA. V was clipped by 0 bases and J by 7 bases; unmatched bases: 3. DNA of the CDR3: TGTGCCAGCAGCTTAGCGGGACAGGGCAGTGAAAAACTGTTTTTT. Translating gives CASSLAGQGSEKLFF. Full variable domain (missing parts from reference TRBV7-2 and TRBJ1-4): GAGVSQSPSNKVTEKGKDVELRCDPISGHTALYWYRQSLGQGLEFLIYFQGNSAPDKSGLPSDRFSAERTGGSVSTLTIQRTQQEDSAVYLCASSLAGQGSEKLFFGSGTQLSVL.

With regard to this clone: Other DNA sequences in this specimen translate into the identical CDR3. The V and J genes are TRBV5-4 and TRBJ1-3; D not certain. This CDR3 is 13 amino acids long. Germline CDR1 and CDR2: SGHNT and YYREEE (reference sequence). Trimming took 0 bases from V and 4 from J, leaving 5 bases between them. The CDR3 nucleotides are TGTGCCAGCAGCTTGGAAGGCGGAAACACCATATATTTT. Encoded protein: CASSLEGGNTIYF. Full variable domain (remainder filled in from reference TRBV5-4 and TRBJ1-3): ETGVTQSPTHLIKTRGQQVTLRCSSQSGHNTVSWYQQALGQGPQFIFQYYREEENGRGNFPPRFSGLQFPNYSSELNVNALELDDSALYLCASSLEGGNTIYFGEGSWLTVV.